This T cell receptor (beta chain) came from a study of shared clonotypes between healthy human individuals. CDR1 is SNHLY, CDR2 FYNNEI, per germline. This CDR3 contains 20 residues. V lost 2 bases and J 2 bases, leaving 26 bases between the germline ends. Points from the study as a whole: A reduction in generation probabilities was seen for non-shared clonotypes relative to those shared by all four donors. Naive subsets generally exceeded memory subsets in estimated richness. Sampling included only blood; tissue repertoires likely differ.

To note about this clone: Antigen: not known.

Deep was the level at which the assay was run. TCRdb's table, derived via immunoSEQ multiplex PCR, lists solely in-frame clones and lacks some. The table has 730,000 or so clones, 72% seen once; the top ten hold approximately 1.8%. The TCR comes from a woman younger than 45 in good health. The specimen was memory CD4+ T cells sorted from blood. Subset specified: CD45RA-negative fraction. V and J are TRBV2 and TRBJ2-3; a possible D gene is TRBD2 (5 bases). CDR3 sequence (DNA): TGTGCCAGCAGTGAAAGACCGGGCAGTCGGCTAGCCATCGTCACAGATACGCAGTATTTT. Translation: CASSERPGSRLAIVTDTQYF.